This paragraph reports one T cell receptor beta chain. Between the trimmed V and J ends, which lost 0 bases and 11 bases, there was a span of 12 bases. This CDR3 spans 13 amino acids. The sample belongs to a study of blood T cell repertoires in COVID-19. The protocol was immunoSEQ multiplex PCR, while the TCRdb copy is restricted to in-frame clones and leaves out a portion. Of 200,000 to 250,000 clones in the sample, just over 85% were seen once. This receptor was taken from a man aged 50 to 59 with COVID-19, enrolled during active disease. Sequenced sample: peripheral blood. The V call is TRBV5-3, the J call TRBJ1-5, with D tentatively TRBD1 (5 bases). TRBV5-3 counts as an open reading frame of uncertain function. Here the CDR3 DNA reads TGTGCCAGAAGCTTGGCGTCAGAACAGGCCCAGCATTTT. Residues: CARSLASEQAQHF.